What follows are 6 T cell receptor beta chains derived from one specimen sequenced in a study of blood T cell repertoires in COVID-19. TCRdb keeps only in-frame clones here, not all; method: immunoSEQ multiplex PCR. The table shows about 200,000 clones, with about 86% occurring only once. The sample was peripheral blood. The receptors originated from a woman aged 70-85 years with acute or convalescent COVID-19.

The rearrangement links TRBV7-3 to TRBJ2-3; a weak D match, TRBD1 (6 bases). This CDR3 spans 13 amino acids. Germline lookup yields CDR1 SGHTA and CDR2 FQGTGA. V lost 3 bases, J lost 4 bases, and 8 bases lay in between. The CDR3 sequence is CASSLTGADTQYF. The CDR3 bases are TGTGCCAGCAGCTTGACAGGTGCAGATACGCAGTATTTT.

This chain connects TRBV7-8 to TRBJ1-2; D gene unclear. Trimming removed 5 bases from V and 4 bases from J, with 11 bases in between. Germline V gives CDR1 SGHVS, CDR2 FQNEAQ. The CDR3 consists of 13 residues. The CDR3 sequence is CASSPRRIYGYTF. The CDR3, as DNA: TGTGCCAGCAGCCCCCGGCGGATCTATGGCTACACCTTC. The full variable domain, rest sourced from reference TRBV7-8 and TRBJ1-2, is GAGVSQSPRYKVAKRGQDVALRCDPISGHVSLFWYQQALGQGPEFLTYFQNEAQLDKSGLPSDRFFAERPEGSVSTLKIQRTQQEDSAVYLCASSPRRIYGYTFGSGTRLTVV.

Remarks on this clone: Other nucleotide sequences from this sample produce the same CDR3. The rearrangement uses TRBV5-1 and TRBJ1-1; 11 positions agree with TRBD1. This CDR3 spans 14 amino acids. The V gene end was trimmed by 2 bases and the J gene end by 5 bases; junction bases not matched to a gene: 2. Germline CDR1 is SGHRS and CDR2 is YFSETQ. CDR3 in DNA: TGCGCCAGCAGCTTAGGGACAGGGGGTACTGAAGCTTTCTTT. This translates into CASSLGTGGTEAFF. Based on the CDR3 plus reference TRBV5-1 and TRBJ1-1, the full variable domain is KAGVTQTPRYLIKTRGQQVTLSCSPISGHRSVSWYQQTPGQGLQFLFEYFSETQRNKGNFPGRFSGRQFSNSRSEMNVSTLELGDSALYLCASSLGTGGTEAFFGQGTRLTVV.

The rearrangement joins TRBV11-3 to TRBJ2-3; 8 bases line up with TRBD1. The V segment lost 4 bases and the J segment 4 bases; nucleotides outside the gene matches: 4. The CDR3 length is 14 residues. Germline lookup yields CDR1 SGHNT and CDR2 YENEEA. DNA of the CDR3: TGTGCCAGCAGCTCCAGGGGGCGCCCAGATACGCAGTATTTT. It specifies CASSSRGRPDTQYF.

In this sample, this clone turned up once. The rearrangement uses TRBV5-1 and TRBJ2-2; D is uncertain. The CDR3 covers 15 residues. The germline V gene encodes CDR1 SGHRS and CDR2 YFSETQ. The V end lost 0 bases, the J end lost 0 bases, and 6 bases lay between the germline ends. The CDR3 region is CASSLGHTNTGELFF. CDR3 DNA: TGCGCCAGCAGCTTGGGACATACGAACACCGGGGAGCTGTTTTTT.

The CDR3 nucleotides read TGTGCCAGCAGCAGAGGGGCTTCTTGGGGCAATCAGCCCCAGCATTTT. Protein sequence: CASSRGASWGNQPQHF. The V call is TRBV7-8, the J call TRBJ1-5; tentative D call: TRBD1 (5 bases). The germline V and J ends were trimmed by 5 bases and 2 bases, with 16 bases remaining between them. Per the germline V gene, CDR1 is SGHVS and CDR2 is FQNEAQ. CDR3 length: 16 amino acids.